These 32 T cell receptor beta chains were sequenced from one sample in a study of blood T cell repertoires in COVID-19. TCRdb's copy holds only in-frame clones and misses some; the assay was immunoSEQ multiplex PCR. The data contain a few hundred thousand clones, nearly 90% of them singletons. Sequencing was performed on PBMCs or T cells enriched from blood (not recorded which). The receptors were sampled from a man aged 25 to 45 who had been exposed to COVID-19.

The V call is TRBV7-9, the J call TRBJ2-5, with 9 bases lining up with TRBD2. The CDR3 runs to 17 residues. V shed 4 bases and J 4 bases; nucleotides not matched to a gene: 13. Germline V gene data show CDR1 as SEHNR and CDR2 as FQNEAQ (reference sequence). The CDR3 here is CASSSPTAGGPGETQYF. CDR3 bases: TGTGCCAGCAGCTCCCCCACGGCGGGGGGGCCCGGAGAGACCCAGTACTTC. The full variable domain, in which reference TRBV7-9 and TRBJ2-5 provide the parts outside the CDR3, is DTGVSQNPRHKITKRGQNVTFRCDPISEHNRLYWYRQTLGQGPEFLTYFQNEAQLEKSRLLSDRFSAERPKGSFSTLEIQRTEQGDSAMYLCASSSPTAGGPGETQYFGPGTRLLVL.

The V gene is TRBV7-7, the J gene TRBJ2-3; no clear D gene. This CDR3 contains 13 residues. Trimming took 0 bases from V and 5 from J, leaving 6 bases between them. Germline CDR1 is SSHAT and CDR2 is FNYEAQ (reference sequence). CDR3 protein: CASSLARGDTQYF. CDR3 in DNA: TGTGCCAGCAGCTTAGCGCGCGGAGATACGCAGTATTTT.

This chain links TRBV7-9 with TRBJ1-3; no clear D. Looked up from germline, CDR1 is SEHNR and CDR2 is FQNEAQ (reference sequence). CDR3 length: 15 residues. Between the trimmed V and J ends, which lost 1 base and 0 bases, there was a span of 7 bases. The CDR3 region has the DNA TGTGCCAGCAGCTTAGAGCGGTACTCTGGAAACACCATATATTTT. Translating it yields CASSLERYSGNTIYF.

This clone occurred once. The chain's CDR3 is CASSQDYLQGNQPQHF. CDR3 sequence (DNA): TGCGCCAGCAGCCAAGATTATCTACAGGGAAATCAGCCCCAGCATTTT. The V call is TRBV4-3, the J call TRBJ1-5; possible D gene TRBD1, 6 bases. Germline assignment: CDR1 LGHNA and CDR2 YSLEER. Trimming stripped 0 bases from V and 4 bases from J, with 13 bases between. This CDR3 contains 16 residues.

The chain links TRBV28 to TRBJ1-1, with D unclear. The CDR3 is 14 residues long. CDR1 is MDHEN, CDR2 SYDVKM, per germline. Trimming shortened V by 6 bases and J by 0 bases, and 11 bases separated the two germline ends. For the CDR3, the DNA is TGTGCCAGCAGATTTCCAATTCTGAACACTGAAGCTTTCTTT. Protein product: CASRFPILNTEAFF.

As concerns this clone: The sample has other DNA sequences that encode this CDR3 too. V and J are TRBV12-3 or TRBV12-4 and TRBJ1-1; D not certain. The CDR3 contains 13 residues. Trimming pared 2 bases from V and 4 bases from J, leaving 8 bases between. CDR3 region: CASSLRGGTEAFF. DNA of the CDR3: TGTGCCAGCAGTTTACGAGGCGGCACTGAAGCTTTCTTT.

The genes are TRBV6-2 or TRBV6-3 and TRBJ2-1; tentatively, D is TRBD1 (5 bases). The CDR3 has 17 amino acids. V dropped 4 bases and J dropped 9 bases, with 25 bases sitting between them. The germline V gene encodes CDR1 MNHEY and CDR2 SVGEGT. In DNA form, the CDR3 reads TGTGCCAGCAGTTCGACCCGACAGTCCATGCGGTTTGGTGAGCAGTTCTTC. It encodes CASSSTRQSMRFGEQFF.

The V gene is TRBV5-1, the J gene TRBJ1-1, with TRBD1 matching over 8 bases. The CDR3 loop spans 17 amino acids. The germline gives CDR1 SGHRS, CDR2 YFSETQ. Unmatched junction bases numbered 10, after V lost 3 bases and J lost 0 bases. The CDR3 DNA sequence: TGCGCCAGCAGCTACAGACAGGGGTCATTTATGAACACTGAAGCTTTCTTT. Its translation is CASSYRQGSFMNTEAFF.

The J gene is TRBJ2-7, the V gene TRBV6-5, with TRBD1 matching over 7 bases. CDR1 MNHEY and CDR2 SVGAGI come from the germline V gene. J was trimmed by 2 bases and V by 2 bases; bases with no gene match: 3. The CDR3 runs 14 residues. The CDR3 loop reads CASSYDRDPYEQYF. In DNA form, the CDR3 reads TGTGCCAGCAGTTACGACAGGGACCCCTACGAGCAGTACTTC.

This clone was seen a single time. The chain employs TRBV6-5 and TRBJ1-2; D uncertain. Trimming shortened V by 7 bases and J by 3 bases, and 15 bases separated the two germline ends. The CDR3 is 14 amino acids. The V gene's germline CDR1 is MNHEY and CDR2 SVGAGI. In DNA form, the CDR3 reads TGTGCCAGCACCCCGCGGCGCACGTACTATGGCTACACCTTC. It translates to CASTPRRTYYGYTF.

This clone appeared a few times. V gene TRBV12-3 or TRBV12-4 combines with J gene TRBJ1-1, with 8 bases lining up with TRBD1. J gave up 11 bases and V 1 base, and 6 bases lay outside the gene matches. The CDR3 has 13 residues. Here the CDR3 reads CASSLVRQGNAFF. As DNA, the CDR3 is TGTGCCAGCAGTTTAGTGAGACAGGGGAACGCTTTCTTT.

This rearrangement joins TRBV10-3 to TRBJ2-7; 10 nucleotides agree with TRBD1. V was clipped by 10 bases and J by 6 bases; unmatched bases: 6. CDR1 ENHRY and CDR2 SYGVKD come from the germline V gene. The length of the CDR3 is 12 residues. In nucleotides, the CDR3 is TGTGCCAGTTCCGGGACAGGGGCCGAGCAGTACTTC. It translates to CASSGTGAEQYF.

The genes are TRBV7-3 and TRBJ2-1, with D possibly being TRBD2 (6 bases). The V end lost 5 bases, the J end lost 0 bases, and 8 bases lay between the germline ends. The CDR3 is made up of 14 amino acids. From germline, CDR1 is SGHTA and CDR2 FQGTGA. CDR3 coding DNA: TGTGCCAGCAGCCGAGCGGGCTCCTACAATGAGCAGTTCTTC. Its translation is CASSRAGSYNEQFF.

The chain links TRBV19 to TRBJ1-1, with D possibly being TRBD1 (6 bases). Germline CDR1 reads LNHDA; CDR2 reads SQIVND (reference sequence). The CDR3 totals 16 residues. Between the trimmed V and J ends, which lost 3 bases and 4 bases, there was a span of 18 bases. The CDR3 DNA reads as TGTGCCAGTAGTATTCGACCCCTAGGGGGAAGCACTGAAGCTTTCTTT. As protein: CASSIRPLGGSTEAFF.

A few counts support this clone. The rearrangement uses TRBV10-3 and TRBJ1-2, with TRBD1 matching 7 bases. Losses at the gene ends were 4 bases for V and 5 bases for J; bases not matched to a gene: 13. This CDR3 contains 16 residues. Germline CDR1 is ENHRY and CDR2 is SYGVKD. The CDR3 here is CAISAGTDLDLYGYTF. The DNA for the CDR3 is TGTGCCATCAGTGCCGGGACAGATCTTGACTTGTATGGCTACACCTTC.

The rearrangement joins TRBV7-9 to TRBJ1-2; D is possibly TRBD1 (5 bases). The germline V gene encodes CDR1 SEHNR and CDR2 FQNEAQ (reference sequence). Trimming took 2 bases from V and 4 from J, leaving 14 bases between them. The CDR3 is 15 amino acids. Written as DNA, the CDR3 is TGTGCCAGCAGCTTAACCCTAAGGGGTGGCTATGGCTACACCTTC. This encodes CASSLTLRGGYGYTF.

On this clone itself: Germline is not matched at one junction end, which may reflect a read error. The chain uses TRBV15 and TRBJ2-7; possibly TRBD2 for D (5 bases). This CDR3 is 14 amino acids long. The V gene's germline CDR1 is LNHNV and CDR2 YYDKDF (reference sequence). The CDR3 sequence: CATRRAELTYEQYF. CDR3 coding DNA: TGTGCCACCAGAAGAGCGGAGCTAACCTACGAGCAGTACTTC.

The chain employs TRBV4-3 and TRBJ1-5; TRBD1 agrees at 9 bases. After removal of 0 bases from V and 5 bases from J, the junction contained 5 bases not matched to a gene. The CDR3 extends over 16 amino acids. Per the germline V gene, CDR1 is LGHNA and CDR2 is YSLEER. The CDR3 region has the DNA TGCGCCAGCAGCCAAGAGTTGGGACAGGGCTATCAGCCCCAGCATTTT. Translation gives CASSQELGQGYQPQHF.

This sequence joins TRBV7-9 and TRBJ1-2; 12 bases line up with TRBD1. This CDR3 region has 15 residues. V was pared by 1 base and J by 4 bases, with 1 base of the junction left unmatched. Per germline, CDR1 SEHNR and CDR2 FQNEAQ (reference sequence). The CDR3 sequence: CASSLGGQGAYGYTF. CDR3 DNA: TGTGCCAGCAGCTTAGGGGGACAGGGGGCCTATGGCTACACCTTC.

Turning to this clone: A read error may account for a junction end that differs from germline. The chain has TRBV4-2 and TRBJ2-7, with D possibly TRBD1 on 7 matching bases. The CDR3 covers 13 residues. The germline V gene encodes CDR1 LGHNA and CDR2 YNFKEQ. The CDR3 bases are TGTGCCAGCAGCCAAGATGAGGGGGCTAGCGTGGCTTTC. As protein: CASSQDEGASVAF.

The V gene is TRBV11-2, the J gene TRBJ1-1; tentatively, D is TRBD1 (6 bases). Deletions cut 0 bases from V and 0 bases from J, with 11 bases between. Germline CDR1 reads SGHAT; CDR2 reads FQNNGV. This CDR3 spans 16 amino acids. DNA for the CDR3: TGTGCCAGCAGCTTAGACCTGGGACACATGAACACTGAAGCTTTCTTT. Its protein product is CASSLDLGHMNTEAFF.

The chain has TRBV18 and TRBJ1-4, with 7 bases aligning to TRBD1. Germline-derived CDR1 and CDR2 are KGHSH and LQKENI. The CDR3 contains 14 residues. The V gene end was trimmed by 4 bases and the J gene end by 2 bases; junction bases not matched to a gene: 1. CDR3 bases: TGTGCCAGCTCACTGGGACAGACTAATGAAAAACTGTTTTTT. Translating it yields CASSLGQTNEKLFF.

This sequence joins TRBV10-3 and TRBJ2-2; TRBD1 agrees at 10 bases. The germline gives CDR1 ENHRY, CDR2 SYGVKD. The V segment lost 3 bases and the J segment 5 bases; nucleotides outside the gene matches: 12. CDR3 length: 18 residues. The CDR3 loop reads CAISDGRAGTGETGELFF. CDR3 coding DNA: TGTGCCATCAGTGATGGACGGGCGGGGACAGGGGAAACCGGGGAGCTGTTTTTT.

The chain carries TRBV19 and TRBJ2-1; D ambiguous. The germline CDR1 and CDR2 sequences are LNHDA and SQIVND (reference sequence). Trimming left V 2 bases short and J 7 bases short, with 15 bases between. This CDR3 comprises 15 residues. The CDR3 spells CASSISTGSWNEQFF. CDR3 DNA sequence: TGTGCCAGTAGTATATCGACCGGGTCCTGGAATGAGCAGTTCTTC.

This sequence joins TRBV7-9 and TRBJ2-7, with D tentatively TRBD1 (8 bases). CDR3 length: 16 residues. The V end lost 0 bases, the J end lost 4 bases, and 16 bases lay between the germline ends. The V gene's germline CDR1 is SEHNR and CDR2 FQNEAQ (reference sequence). The CDR3: CASSLAPDREGYEQYF. The CDR3 nucleotides are TGTGCCAGCAGCTTAGCCCCGGACAGGGAGGGGTACGAGCAGTACTTC.

The gene calls are TRBV7-3 and TRBJ1-2; D might be TRBD1 (5 bases). Germline-derived CDR1 and CDR2 are SGHTA and FQGTGA. This CDR3 is built from 11 residues. Trimming took 4 bases from V and 8 from J, leaving 8 bases between them. The CDR3: CASSSGFGYTF. The CDR3 DNA is TGTGCCAGCAGCTCAGGGTTCGGCTACACCTTC.

The rearrangement joins TRBV5-6 to TRBJ1-1, with 8 positions matching TRBD1. The germline gives CDR1 SGHDT, CDR2 YYEEEE. The CDR3 spans 14 residues. Trimming removed 4 bases from V and 5 bases from J; junction bases left unmatched: 7. The CDR3 spells CASSKWTGSTEAFF. As DNA, the CDR3 is TGTGCCAGCAGCAAATGGACAGGGAGTACTGAAGCTTTCTTT.

This chain uses TRBV5-1 with TRBJ1-1; TRBD1 is a possible D gene (5 bases). The CDR3 is made up of 15 amino acids. The germline CDR1 and CDR2 sequences are SGHRS and YFSETQ. V was pared by 1 base and J by 3 bases, with 13 bases between. Here the CDR3 reads CASSLSPGRDTEAFF. CDR3 coding DNA: TGCGCCAGCAGCTTGAGCCCAGGGAGGGACACTGAAGCTTTCTTT.

This clone was seen just once. The V call is TRBV12-5, the J call TRBJ2-7; tentative D call: TRBD1 (7 bases). CDR3 length equals 16 residues. Trimming shortened V by 4 bases and J by 0 bases, and 16 bases separated the two germline ends. Germline lookup yields CDR1 LGHNT and CDR2 FRNRAP. The CDR3 DNA reads TGTGCTAGTGGTTCCCCCAGGGGGGCCCTCTCCTACGAGCAGTACTTC. It specifies CASGSPRGALSYEQYF. The whole variable domain, remainder taken from reference TRBV12-5 and TRBJ2-7, is DARVTQTPRHKVTEMGQEVTMRCQPILGHNTVFWYRQTMMQGLELLAYFRNRAPLDDSGMPKDRFSAEMPDATLATLKIQPSEPRDSAVYFCASGSPRGALSYEQYFGPGTRLTVT.

This chain links TRBV9 with TRBJ1-1; TRBD1 matches at 8 bases. The V gene end was trimmed by 3 bases and the J gene end by 6 bases; junction bases not matched to a gene: 7. The CDR3 is 14 amino acids. Per the germline V gene, CDR1 is SGDLS and CDR2 is YYNGEE. The CDR3 bases are TGTGCCAGCAGCGCGCGGACAGGGTCGGCTGAAGCTTTCTTT. Its translation is CASSARTGSAEAFF. Variable domain in full (rest from reference TRBV9 and TRBJ1-1): DSGVTQTPKHLITATGQRVTLRCSPRSGDLSVYWYQQSLDQGLQFLIQYYNGEERAKGNILERFSAQQFPDLHSELNLSSLELGDSALYFCASSARTGSAEAFFGQGTRLTVV.

This clone has just a few counts. The gene calls are TRBV7-9 and TRBJ1-3, with 9 bases that match TRBD1. The CDR3 totals 17 residues. V shed 4 bases, J shed 0 bases, and the junction held 7 bases outside the gene matches. Germline V lookup: CDR1 SEHNR, CDR2 FQNEAQ (reference sequence). CDR3 sequence: CASSSGQGASSGNTIYF. The CDR3 coding sequence is TGTGCCAGCAGCTCGGGACAGGGTGCCAGCTCTGGAAACACCATATATTTT.

This rearrangement joins TRBV19 to TRBJ1-4, with a weak D call TRBD1 (6 bases). The germline gives CDR1 LNHDA, CDR2 SQIVND (reference sequence). CDR3 length: 17 amino acids. Trimming pared 4 bases from V and 6 bases from J, leaving 21 bases between. The CDR3 sequence: CASSTLSTGRYDEKLFF. The DNA of the CDR3 is TGTGCCAGTAGTACCCTGTCCACAGGGCGGTATGATGAAAAACTGTTTTTT.